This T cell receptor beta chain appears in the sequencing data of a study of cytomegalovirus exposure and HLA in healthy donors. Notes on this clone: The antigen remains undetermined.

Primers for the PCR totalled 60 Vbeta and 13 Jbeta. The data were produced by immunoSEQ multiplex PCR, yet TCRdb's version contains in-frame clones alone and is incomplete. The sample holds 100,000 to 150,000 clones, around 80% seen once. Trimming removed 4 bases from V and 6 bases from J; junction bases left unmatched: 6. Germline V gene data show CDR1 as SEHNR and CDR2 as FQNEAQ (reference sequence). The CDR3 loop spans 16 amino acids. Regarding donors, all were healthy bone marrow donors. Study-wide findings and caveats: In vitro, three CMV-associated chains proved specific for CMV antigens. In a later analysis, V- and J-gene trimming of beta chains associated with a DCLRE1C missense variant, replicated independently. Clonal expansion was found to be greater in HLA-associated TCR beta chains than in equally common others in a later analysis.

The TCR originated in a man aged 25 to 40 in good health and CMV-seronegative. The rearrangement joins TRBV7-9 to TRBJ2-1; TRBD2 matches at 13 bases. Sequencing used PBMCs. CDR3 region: CASSSKTSGGFNEQFF. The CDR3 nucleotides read TGTGCCAGCAGCTCCAAGACTAGCGGGGGGTTCAATGAGCAGTTCTTC.